Listed below are T cell receptor beta chains from one sample, sequenced in a study of blood T cell repertoires in COVID-19. Some clones are missing from TCRdb's copy, which holds only in-frame ones; the method was immunoSEQ multiplex PCR. The sample consists of 250,000 to 400,000 clones, about nine tenths of them appearing once. The sample consisted of peripheral blood. These TCRs come from a man in his forties or fifties with active or convalescent COVID-19. Each CDR3 is given with its conserved first and last residue. D genes are given only for firm matches. Some rows have no size entry. The others give once, few or many, or a class for an expanded clone.

D	size	V	J	DNA	CDR3
NA	once	TRBV5-6	TRBJ2-2	TGTGCCAGCAGCTCTGTGGGCAGGGGCTCCGGGGAGCTGTTTTTT	CASSSVGRGSGELFF
NA	NA	TRBV10-1	TRBJ2-3	TGCGCCAGCAGTGAAGTGATACACACAGATACGCAGTATTTT	CASSEVIHTDTQYF
TRBD1	NA	TRBV5-1	TRBJ1-2	TGCGCCAGCAGCCCAAGGACAGGGCAGGCCCTCTATGGCTACACCTTC	CASSPRTGQALYGYTF
NA	NA	TRBV18	TRBJ2-1	TGTGCCAGCTCACCACCGGGGCGATACAATGAGCAGTTCTTC	CASSPPGRYNEQFF
NA	NA	TRBV7-2	TRBJ2-7	TGTGCCAGCAGCTTAACTAACTCCTACGAGCAGTACTTC	CASSLTNSYEQYF
TRBD2	NA	TRBV7-2	TRBJ2-2	TGTGCCAGCAGCTTAGGAGCGGGGGCCCTCACCGGGGAGCTGTTTTTT	CASSLGAGALTGELFF
NA	NA	TRBV28	TRBJ1-5	TGTGCCACGACCGTCGCGGGGAATCAGCCCCAGCATTTT	CATTVAGNQPQHF
TRBD1	NA	TRBV9	TRBJ1-1	TGTGCCAGCAGCGCCTCGGACAGGCTGAACACTGAAGCTTTCTTT	CASSASDRLNTEAFF
NA	NA	TRBV28	TRBJ2-7	TGTGCCAGCAGTTCCGGAGGTAGCGATGGCTCCTACGAGCAGTACTTC	CASSSGGSDGSYEQYF
NA	NA	TRBV2	TRBJ1-2	TGTGCCAGCAGTGAACGCAGCTATGGCTACACCTTC	CASSERSYGYTF
TRBD2	NA	TRBV18	TRBJ2-7	TGTGCCAGCTCACAAGGACTAGCGGGAGGAGGCGAGCAGTACTTC	CASSQGLAGGGEQYF
NA	NA	TRBV5-1	TRBJ2-3	TGCGCCAGCAGCTTGGTGGACACCTATAGCACAGATACGCAGTATTTT	CASSLVDTYSTDTQYF
NA	NA	TRBV6-6	TRBJ1-2	TGTGCCAGCAGTTACCGAGGACAGCCCCGCATCTATGGCTACACCTTC	CASSYRGQPRIYGYTF
TRBD2	NA	TRBV28	TRBJ2-7	TGTGCCAGCACCTCGGGGCCAGCGGGGACCTACGAGCAGTACTTC	CASTSGPAGTYEQYF
NA	NA	TRBV4-1	TRBJ1-1	TGCGCCAGCAGCCAAGATAGGGGGGGTTCTCAAGCTTTCTTT	CASSQDRGGSQAFF
NA	once	TRBV30	TRBJ2-3	TGTGCCTGGCGGTGGACAGGCACAGATACGCAGTATTTT	CAWRWTGTDTQYF